This TCR beta chain was sequenced during a study of blood T cell repertoires in COVID-19. Looking at the study overall: Samples representing acute and convalescent COVID-19 were sourced from the United States, Italy and Spain. The cDNA or gDNA used as material had been derived from T cells, B-cell-depleted T cells, or PBMCs.

Original data processing: For nucleated cells, counts were estimated from reference gene primer amplification. This table comes from immunoSEQ multiplex PCR, and its TCRdb copy is limited to in-frame clones, with some not included. D and trimming come from the DNA, and the V and J calls and clone size come from that table. The table has tens of thousands of clones, roughly 85% seen once. Germline CDR1 and CDR2: SGHNT and YENEEA. This CDR3 spans 14 amino acids. Trimming stripped 3 bases from V and 5 bases from J, with 14 bases between. Source material: peripheral blood. This TCR derives from a human donor in a cohort sampled during active COVID-19. The J gene is TRBJ2-7, the V gene TRBV11-3, with D tentatively TRBD2 (6 bases). CDR3 sequence (DNA): TGTGCCAGCAGCTTGGGAGGAGGGAGCGACGAGCAGTACTTC. Translating gives CASSLGGGSDEQYF.